Listed here are 30 T cell receptor beta chains from one sample, sequenced in a study of human T cells and chemical hapten exposure. Time point denoted: patch test 3, about 24 weeks after DPC sensitization. Regarding treatment: therapeutic diphenylcyclopropenone sensitization with weekly scalp DPC. A single record per CDR3 protein comes from TCRdb applying MiXCR to the RACE reads. Of 210,000 or so distinct CDR3 sequences listed, about 25% are singletons. The sequencing here drew on whole blood, taken in connection with sensitization to the hapten diphenylcyclopropenone (DPC). Receptors originate from a woman aged 40 to 50 with alopecia areata. Some clones in this sample may be carry-over from other donors' samples.

This clonotype was seen a handful of times. V is TRBV29-1 and J is TRBJ1-2; tentative D call: TRBD1 (6 bases). V was cut by 0 bases and J by 6 bases, with 8 bases left in between. CDR1 SQVTM and CDR2 ANQGSEA come from the germline V gene. The CDR3 is 12 amino acids. CDR3 nucleotides: TGCAGCGTTGAAGAGGGGGCCGATGGCTACACCTTC. Translating gives CSVEEGADGYTF.

J is TRBJ2-7 and V is TRBV9; tentatively, D is TRBD1 or TRBD2 (6 bases each). Looked up from germline, CDR1 is SGDLS and CDR2 is YYNGEE. This CDR3 has 14 residues. V gave up 0 bases and J gave up 3 bases, with 10 bases separating them. CDR3 protein: CASSVGGAGYEQYF. The CDR3 DNA follows: TGTGCCAGCAGCGTAGGGGGGGCTGGCTACGAGCAGTACTTC.

The rearrangement links TRBV5-5 to TRBJ2-4; the D is unclear. The germline gives CDR1 SGHKS, CDR2 YYEKEE (reference sequence). This CDR3 region has 14 residues. The V end lost 5 bases, the J end lost 2 bases, and 11 bases lay between the germline ends. DNA for the CDR3: TGTGCCAGCAGTCTGGGGAATACCAAAAACATTCAGTACTTC. This sequence encodes CASSLGNTKNIQYF.

The chain couples TRBV12-3 or TRBV12-4 to TRBJ2-3; no definite D call. Trimming stripped 3 bases from V and 2 bases from J, with 12 bases between. CDR3 size: 15 residues. The CDR3 nucleotides are TGTGCCAGCAGTTTTCATAGTGCCCACACAGATACGCAGTATTTT. It specifies CASSFHSAHTDTQYF.

The chain joins TRBV6-2 or TRBV6-3 to TRBJ2-1, with 10 bases fitting TRBD1. V lost 11 bases, J lost 14 bases, and 15 bases stayed unmatched. The CDR3 has 13 amino acids. In germline, CDR1 is MNHEY, CDR2 SVGEGT. The CDR3 DNA follows: TGTGCCGGGGCCCACATGGACAGGGGGGAAAAGTTCTTC. Amino acids: CAGAHMDRGEKFF.

V usage is TRBV20-1 and J usage is TRBJ2-1; 8 nucleotides align to TRBD2. The V segment lost 0 bases and the J segment 8 bases; nucleotides outside the gene matches: 3. Germline assignment: CDR1 DFQATT and CDR2 SNEGSKA (reference sequence). This CDR3 comprises 13 residues. DNA of the CDR3: TGCAGTGCTAGAGATGGCGGGAGGTATGAGCAGTTCTTC. Encoded protein: CSARDGGRYEQFF.

The table lists this clonotype with a few counts. This sequence joins TRBV11-2 and TRBJ1-2, with D unresolved. This CDR3 contains 14 residues. Trimming removed 0 bases at V and 3 bases at J, with 8 bases between. Germline values: CDR1 SGHAT, CDR2 FQNNGV. The CDR3 is CASSLDLADYGYTF. The CDR3 coding sequence is TGTGCCAGCAGCTTAGATTTAGCCGACTATGGCTACACCTTC. The entire variable domain, with the rest obtained from reference TRBV11-2 and TRBJ1-2, is as follows: EAGVAQSPRYKIIEKRQSVAFWCNPISGHATLYWYQQILGQGPKLLIQFQNNGVVDDSQLPKDRFSAERLKGVDSTLKIQPAKLEDSAVYLCASSLDLADYGYTFGSGTRLTVV.

This clonotype was observed a few times. This chain joins TRBV20-1 and TRBJ2-7; 12 bases are a match to TRBD1. The J segment lost 2 bases and the V segment lost 5 bases, leaving 16 bases of the junction unmatched. The CDR3 is made up of 18 amino acids. Germline CDR1 and CDR2: DFQATT and SNEGSKA (reference sequence). CDR3 in amino acids: CSARQGQGAGGRPYEQYF. The CDR3 DNA reads TGCAGTGCTCGCCAGGGACAGGGGGCCGGCGGGAGGCCCTACGAGCAGTACTTC.

V usage is TRBV5-4 and J usage is TRBJ2-2; either TRBD1 or TRBD2 may fit D (5 bases each). CDR3 length: 17 residues. The germline V and J ends were trimmed by 9 bases and 2 bases, with 23 bases remaining between them. CDR1 is SGHNT and CDR2 is YYREEE in the germline V gene (reference sequence). For the CDR3, the DNA is TGTGCCACCTCGACGGGGAGAGGGACGGTTAACACCGGGGAGCTGTTTTTT. Translating gives CATSTGRGTVNTGELFF.

This CDR3 is CSARRQGPNTEAFF. In DNA form, the CDR3 reads TGCAGTGCTAGACGACAGGGGCCAAACACTGAAGCTTTCTTT. V usage is TRBV20-1 and J usage is TRBJ1-1; 8 bases fit TRBD1. With V trimmed by 2 bases and J by 2 bases, 4 bases remained unmatched. The CDR3 has 14 residues. Germline CDR1 is DFQATT and CDR2 is SNEGSKA (reference sequence).

This clonotype was detected only a few times. The gene calls are TRBV10-3 and TRBJ2-1; 8 bases line up with TRBD1. Per the germline V gene, CDR1 is ENHRY and CDR2 is SYGVKD. V shed 4 bases and J 6 bases; nucleotides not matched to a gene: 11. The CDR3 length is 16 residues. The CDR3 DNA follows: TGTGCCATCAGTGGTGGACAGGGAATAATAGGCAATGAGCAGTTCTTC. It translates to CAISGGQGIIGNEQFF.

This clonotype was seen repeatedly, ten times or more. The chain is built from TRBV6-6 and TRBJ2-2, with 8 bases aligning to TRBD2. Germline values: CDR1 MNHNY, CDR2 SVGAGI (reference sequence). The CDR3 is 11 residues long. V was clipped by 10 bases and J by 9 bases; unmatched bases: 4. CDR3 sequence (DNA): TGTGCCATACTAGCGGTCCGGGAGCTGTTTTTT. Protein: CAILAVRELFF.

The chain links TRBV7-2 to TRBJ2-7, with D unresolved. In germline, CDR1 is SGHTA, CDR2 FQGNSA. This CDR3 is 13 amino acids long. V gave up 4 bases and J gave up 2 bases, with 9 bases separating them. For the CDR3, the DNA is TGTGCCAGCAGCTACGTCGGCGCCTACGAGCAGTACTTC. Translating it yields CASSYVGAYEQYF. The full variable domain, in which reference TRBV7-2 and TRBJ2-7 provide the parts outside the CDR3, is GAGVSQSPSNKVTEKGKDVELRCDPISGHTALYWYRQSLGQGLEFLIYFQGNSAPDKSGLPSDRFSAERTGGSVSTLTIQRTQQEDSAVYLCASSYVGAYEQYFGPGTRLTVT.

This clonotype was observed a handful of times. The V gene is TRBV29-1, the J gene TRBJ1-4; D might be TRBD1 (6 bases). V lost 5 bases and J lost 8, with 12 bases in between. Germline lookup yields CDR1 SQVTM and CDR2 ANQGSEA. The CDR3 is 12 amino acids. CDR3 sequence (DNA): TGCAGCGTTTCGCCCGACAGGGAAAAACTGTTTTTT. This gives the protein CSVSPDREKLFF.

This clonotype was picked up many times. The chain couples TRBV18 to TRBJ2-5; D ambiguous. Trimming cost V 2 bases and J 5 bases, with 9 bases left between them. This CDR3 spans 13 amino acids. Germline assignment: CDR1 KGHSH and CDR2 LQKENI. The DNA of the CDR3 is TGTGCCAGCTCACCAGGGAACGGGGAGACCCAGTACTTC. The encoded protein is CASSPGNGETQYF.

This clonotype was picked up a small number of times. The chain recombines TRBV24-1 with TRBJ1-5, with TRBD1 as a possible D gene (5 bases). This CDR3 is 13 amino acids long. V lost 5 bases and J lost 2, with 6 bases in between. CDR1 KGHDR and CDR2 SFDVKD come from the germline V gene. The CDR3 DNA is TGTGCCACCAGTGTCAGGGGCAATCAGCCCCAGCATTTT. Translated, it gives CATSVRGNQPQHF.

In this sample, this clonotype turned up a few times. This rearrangement joins TRBV10-3 to TRBJ2-5, with 13 bases that match TRBD2. This CDR3 contains 16 residues. Germline CDR1 ENHRY, CDR2 SYGVKD. V dropped 6 bases and J dropped 5; count of bases not matched to a gene: 9. CDR3 sequence (DNA): TGTGCCATCAGAAAGGGGACTAGCGGGATAGGTGAGACCCAGTACTTC. Residues: CAIRKGTSGIGETQYF.

CDR3 amino acids: CAIGVQGNTGELFF. The CDR3 DNA reads as TGTGCCATCGGGGTCCAGGGAAACACCGGGGAGCTGTTTTTT. The rearrangement joins TRBV10-3 to TRBJ2-2, with a tentative D call TRBD1 (5 bases). CDR3 length: 14 residues. The V gene lost 8 bases and the J gene lost 2 bases, with 12 bases spanning the gap. CDR1 and CDR2 from the germline V gene are ENHRY and SYGVKD.

V and J are TRBV6-5 and TRBJ1-6; D remains ambiguous. CDR3 length: 14 residues. Germline V CDR1 and CDR2: MNHEY, SVGAGI. Trimming left V 5 bases short and J 9 bases short, with 14 bases between. The DNA of the CDR3 is TGTGCCAGCAGTGACGGCCCCAAGGCTTCACCCCTCCACTTT. Protein product: CASSDGPKASPLHF.

The CDR3 reads CASSLGQGDDTQYF. The CDR3, as DNA: TGTGCCAGCAGCTTGGGACAGGGGGACGATACGCAGTATTTT. The gene calls are TRBV5-4 and TRBJ2-3, with TRBD1 matching over 9 bases. The ends lost 0 bases at V and 6 bases at J; junction bases unmatched: 2. From germline, CDR1 is SGHNT and CDR2 YYREEE (reference sequence). The CDR3 has 14 residues.

This clonotype was detected many times. The gene calls are TRBV20-1 and TRBJ2-1, with 14 bases lining up with TRBD2. Losses at the gene ends were 6 bases for V and 7 bases for J; bases not matched to a gene: 8. CDR1 and CDR2 from the germline V gene are DFQATT and SNEGSKA (reference sequence). This CDR3 has 15 amino acids. The CDR3 protein is CSATPGTSGRNEQFF. In DNA form, the CDR3 reads TGCAGTGCAACCCCCGGGACTAGCGGGAGAAATGAGCAGTTCTTC.

The chain links TRBV4-2 to TRBJ2-5; TRBD2 matches at 15 bases. The germline CDR1 and CDR2 sequences are LGHNA and YNFKEQ. J gave up 0 bases and V 4 bases, and 3 bases lay outside the gene matches. There are 17 residues in the CDR3. The CDR3 loop reads CASSPGTSGRNQETQYF. CDR3 DNA: TGTGCCAGCAGCCCCGGGACTAGCGGGAGGAACCAAGAGACCCAGTACTTC.

The CDR3 nucleotides read TGTGCCAGCAGCCAAGATCTCATTTTACGGGGACAGGGGAAAGCTAATGAAAAACTGTTTTTT. It is translated as CASSQDLILRGQGKANEKLFF. The rearrangement links TRBV4-2 to TRBJ1-4, with 10 bases aligning to TRBD1. The CDR3 length is 21 residues. Germline lookup yields CDR1 LGHNA and CDR2 YNFKEQ. V lost 0 bases, J lost 3 bases, and 16 bases stayed unmatched.

In its sample, this clonotype was seen a few times. The V call is TRBV4-2, the J call TRBJ2-7; 9 nucleotides align to TRBD2. CDR3 length: 16 amino acids. Trimming took 1 base from V and 7 from J; bases not matched to a gene: 11. CDR1 is LGHNA and CDR2 is YNFKEQ in the germline V gene. As DNA, the CDR3 is TGTGCCAGCAGCCAAGGTAGCGGGAGAGGGGTCCGGGAGCAGTACTTC. Translated: CASSQGSGRGVREQYF.

The chain couples TRBV5-1 to TRBJ2-3, with D possibly TRBD2 on 5 matching bases. The germline V gene has CDR1 SGHRS and CDR2 YFSETQ. Trimming took 0 bases from V and 10 from J, leaving 9 bases between them. This CDR3 has 12 amino acids. The CDR3 loop is CASSLELESQYF. CDR3 DNA: TGCGCCAGCAGCTTGGAACTAGAATCGCAGTATTTT.

This clonotype was seen more than once but under ten times. The chain has TRBV20-1 and TRBJ1-2; TRBD1 is a possible D gene (5 bases). Germline CDR1 DFQATT, CDR2 SNEGSKA (reference sequence). The CDR3 is 16 amino acids. V was cut by 3 bases and J by 7 bases, with 24 bases left in between. CDR3 amino acids: CSARPPGRRTSSGYTF. The DNA of the CDR3 is TGCAGTGCTAGGCCCCCCGGACGACGGACAAGTAGTGGCTACACCTTC.

This clonotype was picked up a small number of times. The V gene is TRBV28, the J gene TRBJ1-2; D call uncertain. The CDR3 extends over 13 amino acids. CDR1 and CDR2 from the germline V gene are MDHEN and SYDVKM. The V end was cut by 4 bases, the J end by 2 bases, with 8 bases between. CDR3 sequence: CASSSRRNYGYTF. For the CDR3, the DNA is TGTGCCAGCAGTTCCAGACGGAACTATGGCTACACCTTC.

In this sample, this clonotype turned up a few times. This chain joins TRBV19 and TRBJ2-3; perhaps TRBD1 as D (6 bases). The CDR3 consists of 15 residues. The germline V gene has CDR1 LNHDA and CDR2 SQIVND (reference sequence). V lost 2 bases and J lost 6, with 15 bases in between. In DNA form, the CDR3 reads TGTGCCAGTAGTATAAGCCAGGGGTATTCGGATACGCAGTATTTT. It yields the protein CASSISQGYSDTQYF.

This clonotype was counted a few times. The chain uses TRBV12-3 or TRBV12-4 and TRBJ2-7; tentatively, D is TRBD1 (6 bases). V was clipped by 3 bases and J by 4 bases, with 13 bases between them. The CDR3 runs to 14 residues. CDR3 sequence reads: CASSFGTTSYEQYF. The CDR3 DNA reads TGTGCCAGCAGTTTTGGGACAACGTCGTACGAGCAGTACTTC.

This clonotype was recorded a few times. CDR3 residues: CASNSGQGAGYGYTF. Written as DNA, the CDR3 is TGTGCCAGCAATTCGGGACAGGGGGCTGGCTATGGCTACACCTTC. This chain links TRBV28 with TRBJ1-2; 12 nucleotides match TRBD1. Germline CDR1 and CDR2: MDHEN and SYDVKM. The ends lost 7 bases at V and 4 bases at J; junction bases unmatched: 7. This CDR3 contains 15 residues.